This TCR beta chain was identified in a study of beta chain features in type 1 diabetes. Findings of the study overall: Shortening that was moderate but significant affected the TCRB CDR3s of Type 1 diabetes patients in all four CD4+ subsets. Insertions at VDJ junctions were less frequent in type 1 diabetes patients. These patients also deleted more nucleotides at the same junctions.

CDR1 SGHTA and CDR2 FQGNSA come from the germline V gene. There are 16 residues in the CDR3. V lost 1 base and J lost 1; bases outside the gene matches: 5. A remark on this clone: Antigen specificity is unknown.

The isolated RNA, all of it, was reverse transcribed, so expressed TCRB transcripts were what got sequenced. Sequenced by immunoSEQ multiplex PCR; TCRdb stores in-frame clones only, minus some. In the table there are 150,000 to 200,000 clones, around 8% of which are singletons. One heparinised draw of blood, averaging roughly 110 mL, came from each donor. This sequence was found in a woman between 18 and 29 years old with type 1 diabetes. Sequencing was done on a sample of central memory CD4+ T cells from blood. The chain uses TRBV7-2 and TRBJ1-1, with 8 bases fitting TRBD1. DNA for the CDR3: TGTGCCAGCAGCTTAGGCTGGGGACAGGAGAACACTGAAGCTTTCTTT. It translates to CASSLGWGQENTEAFF.